The 14 T cell receptor beta chains below were found in one sample sequenced in a study of regulatory T cells in long-lasting Graves disease (dated by TCRdb to the early 2020s). The meaning of the sample's time point label: newly diagnosed GD, antithyroid drugs for less than 3 months. RNA was extracted from PBMCs in TRIzol for both TCR sequencing and RNA sequencing. The library was made by multiplex PCR. Sequencing was carried out with an Illumina HiSeq 4000. iRepertoire HTBI primers and Arm-PCR amplification of CDR3 regions were used to construct TCR beta libraries. TCRdb passed the public sequencing reads through fastp at Q25 and MiXCR, retaining productive beta sequences. Under each unique CDR3 protein, matching rows form one entry showing the most common genes and DNA. The sample has roughly 400,000 distinct CDR3 sequences on record, about a sixth of them singletons. Around 23% of the sample goes to the ten largest clones.

These data were likewise used in another study, on T cells in Graves' hyperthyroidism and ophthalmopathy.

This specimen was peripheral blood mononuclear cells (PBMCs), taken at new diagnosis, from a patient treated with antithyroid drugs. The receptors come from a woman younger than 30 with Graves disease. Donor details come from another sample of the same person, matched by shared clones.

This clonotype was observed at least ten times. The gene calls are TRBV7-3 and TRBJ2-1, with D possibly TRBD2 on 6 matching bases. This CDR3 region has 16 residues. Germline V gene data show CDR1 as SGHTA and CDR2 as FQGTGA. V lost 0 bases and J 5 bases, leaving 14 bases between the germline ends. DNA of the CDR3: TGTGCCAGCAGCTTAACTCTGGCTAGCGACCACAATGAGCAGTTCTTC. Protein: CASSLTLASDHNEQFF.

This clonotype has a handful of counts. The chain is built from TRBV18 and TRBJ1-6; D remains unclear. V dropped 2 bases and J dropped 0 bases, with 5 bases sitting between them. The CDR3 is made up of 15 amino acids. Germline CDR1 and CDR2: KGHSH and LQKENI. For the CDR3, the DNA is TGTGCCAGCTCACCAATGGACTCCTATAATTCACCCCTCCACTTT. Translation: CASSPMDSYNSPLHF. Full variable domain (remainder filled in from reference TRBV18 and TRBJ1-6): NAGVMQNPRHLVRRRGQEARLRCSPMKGHSHVYWYRQLPEEGLKFMVYLQKENIIDESGMPKERFSAEFPKEGPSILRIQQVVRGDSAAYFCASSPMDSYNSPLHFGNGTRLTVT.

This clonotype showed up many times. This rearrangement joins TRBV28 to TRBJ2-7; D tentatively fits TRBD1 or TRBD2 (5 bases each). The CDR3 runs 17 residues. Trimming left V 1 base short and J 2 bases short, with 18 bases between. Germline CDR1 reads MDHEN; CDR2 reads SYDVKM. CDR3 DNA sequence: TGTGCCAGCAGTTTATTATTCGACAGTGGAGGAACCTACGAGCAGTACTTC. Translating gives CASSLLFDSGGTYEQYF. Variable domain in full (rest from reference TRBV28 and TRBJ2-7): DVKVTQSSRYLVKRTGEKVFLECVQDMDHENMFWYRQDPGLGLRLIYFSYDVKMKEKGDIPEGYSVSREKKERFSLILESASTNQTSMYLCASSLLFDSGGTYEQYFGPGTRLTVT.

In its sample, this clonotype was seen many times. This sequence joins TRBV6-1 and TRBJ2-7, with a tentative D call TRBD1 (7 bases). V was trimmed by 7 bases and J by 3 bases, leaving 19 bases between them. The germline V gene has CDR1 MNHNS and CDR2 SASEGT. The CDR3 has 15 residues. The CDR3 sequence is CASTTLTGEDYEQYF. CDR3 coding DNA: TGTGCCAGCACGACGCTAACAGGGGAGGACTACGAGCAGTACTTC.

A few counts support this clonotype. This chain joins TRBV13 and TRBJ1-6; TRBD1 is a possible D gene (5 bases). The V and J ends lost 2 bases and 6 bases respectively, with 14 bases between them. The CDR3 is 16 residues long. Germline assignment: CDR1 PRHDT and CDR2 FYEKMQ (reference sequence). The CDR3 DNA sequence: TGTGCCAGCAGCTTAAATGGGGGGTCAGGTAATTCACCCCTCCACTTT. The encoded protein is CASSLNGGSGNSPLHF.

In its sample, this clonotype was seen many times. V usage is TRBV20-1 and J usage is TRBJ2-5; maybe TRBD1 (5 bases). The CDR3 runs to 14 residues. CDR1 and CDR2 (germline): DFQATT, SNEGSKA (reference sequence). Trimming removed 6 bases at V and 0 bases at J, with 14 bases between. Written as DNA, the CDR3 is TGCAGTGCCAGAACCGACAGTTACCAAGAGACCCAGTACTTC. Protein product: CSARTDSYQETQYF.

This clonotype was found many times. This sequence joins TRBV29-1 and TRBJ1-1, with D possibly matching TRBD1 (5 bases). Looked up from germline, CDR1 is SQVTM and CDR2 is ANQGSEA. The CDR3 is 12 amino acids. Trimming removed 2 bases from V and 3 bases from J, with 7 bases in between. The CDR3 sequence: CSVERGDTEAFF. The CDR3 coding sequence is TGCAGCGTTGAACGGGGGGACACTGAAGCTTTCTTT.

This clonotype was seen many times. The rearrangement joins TRBV2 to TRBJ2-3; 7 bases are a match to TRBD1. The CDR3 is 16 amino acids. V was pared by 7 bases and J by 2 bases, with 12 bases of the junction left unmatched. The germline CDR1 and CDR2 sequences are SNHLY and FYNNEI. This CDR3 reads CASIRETGQLTDTQYF. The CDR3 DNA reads TGTGCCAGCATCCGGGAAACGGGACAGCTCACAGATACGCAGTATTTT. The full variable domain, rest sourced from reference TRBV2 and TRBJ2-3, is EPEVTQTPSHQVTQMGQEVILRCVPISNHLYFYWYRQILGQKVEFLVSFYNNEISEKSEIFDDQFSVERPDGSNFTLKIRSTKLEDSAMYFCASIRETGQLTDTQYFGPGTRLTVL.

This clonotype occurred a few times. The CDR3 sequence: CASSPKTAPSTDTQYF. CDR3 DNA sequence: TGTGCCAGCTCACCAAAGACAGCTCCTAGCACAGATACGCAGTATTTT. The rearrangement joins TRBV18 to TRBJ2-3; a weak D match, TRBD1 (5 bases). There are 16 residues in the CDR3. Germline V gene data show CDR1 as KGHSH and CDR2 as LQKENI. Trimming removed 2 bases at V and 0 bases at J, with 12 bases between. Variable domain in full (rest from reference TRBV18 and TRBJ2-3): NAGVMQNPRHLVRRRGQEARLRCSPMKGHSHVYWYRQLPEEGLKFMVYLQKENIIDESGMPKERFSAEFPKEGPSILRIQQVVRGDSAAYFCASSPKTAPSTDTQYFGPGTRLTVL.

This clonotype was seen more than once but under ten times. The rearrangement uses TRBV5-1 and TRBJ2-3; D is possibly TRBD2 (5 bases). Deletions cut 0 bases from V and 1 base from J, with 18 bases between. Germline CDR1 reads SGHRS; CDR2 reads YFSETQ. The CDR3 has 18 residues. This CDR3 is CASSLGRDSAGRTDTQYF. CDR3 sequence (DNA): TGCGCCAGCAGCTTGGGTCGGGATTCCGCTGGGCGCACAGATACGCAGTATTTT.

This clonotype has a count of ten or more. The chain combines TRBV12-3 or TRBV12-4 with TRBJ1-1; D uncertain. CDR3 size: 15 residues. The ends were cut back, 1 base at V and 1 base at J, with 10 bases in the middle. The CDR3 DNA reads TGTGCCAGCAGTTTAGGGCAGTCAAAGAACACTGAAGCTTTCTTT. This encodes CASSLGQSKNTEAFF.

This clonotype has more than one count but fewer than ten. This chain joins TRBV5-1 and TRBJ2-7; no reliable D call. This CDR3 has 12 residues. Germline V gives CDR1 SGHRS, CDR2 YFSETQ. The ends were cut back, 3 bases at V and 5 bases at J, with 9 bases in the middle. CDR3: CASSYNPDEQYF. The CDR3 bases are TGCGCCAGCAGCTACAATCCGGACGAGCAGTACTTC.

CDR3: CASSFRASGNQETQYF. In nucleotides, the CDR3 is TGTGCCAGCAGCTTTCGGGCTAGCGGGAACCAAGAGACCCAGTACTTC. The chain employs TRBV7-8 and TRBJ2-5, with 9 nucleotides matching TRBD2. There are 16 residues in the CDR3. The V gene end was trimmed by 3 bases and the J gene end by 0 bases; junction bases not matched to a gene: 5. Looked up from germline, CDR1 is SGHVS and CDR2 is FQNEAQ.

This clonotype was detected a few times. The V call is TRBV6-1, the J call TRBJ1-1; possibly TRBD1 for D (5 bases). In germline, CDR1 is MNHNS, CDR2 SASEGT. With 5 bases removed from V and 5 bases from J, the gap between germline ends came to 15 bases. The CDR3 length is 14 residues. The CDR3 DNA follows: TGTGCCAGCAGTCGGAGTTGGGAGGGGACTGAAGCTTTCTTT. Translating it yields CASSRSWEGTEAFF.